This TCR beta chain was identified during a study of low-dose radiotherapy and immunotherapy resistance in tumors (dated by TCRdb to between 2020 and 2023). The study in broad terms: In Cohort 1, 0.5 Gy per fraction was delivered every 2 weeks, and a total PTV dose of 6.5 Gy was prescribed. For Cohort 2, the dose was 1 Gy per fraction given every two weeks, adding up to 13 Gy in total across 26 weeks. Patients were given nivolumab as a 240 mg flat dose every two weeks and ipilimumab at 1 mg/kg every six weeks, with both drugs delivered intravenously. Every two weeks, patients got intravenous cyclophosphamide at 200 mg/m2, given one day ahead of each radiation and immunotherapy administration. Patients took aspirin 300 mg orally once daily for four cycles, starting on cycle 1 day 1. No randomization into treatment groups was done for the people taking part in the trial. Eight patients were included in the translational analysis, namely three from the first dose cohort plus the first five from the second dose cohort.

Donors were enrolled in RACIN, a single-arm phase I dose-escalation trial combining nivolumab, ipilimumab, aspirin, low-dose cyclophosphamide and low-dose radiotherapy. Eligible patients had advanced, TIL-negative solid tumors. First-strand cDNA was synthesized with Superscript III and a set of TRAV- and TRBV-specific primers, covering both TCRalpha and TCRbeta chains. TCRs were amplified with Phusion for around 20 PCR cycles, with a constant-region primer paired with the adapter attached to the V primers. The isolated mRNA was amplified using the MessageAmp II aRNA Amplification Kit, with in vitro transcription performed for 16 hours at 37 degrees C. The Dynabeads mRNA DIRECT Purification Kit was used to isolate mRNA for TCR sequencing. A second approximately 25-cycle Phusion PCR added indexed Illumina adapters, and products were purified with AMPure XP beads. In the source study's methods: Custom Perl scripts were used to pool TCR sequences that encoded the same protein, to remove out-of-frame sequences, and to calculate the abundance of each clonotype. Any TCR sequence supported by only a single read was excluded from analysis. Among the metrics used to describe the repertoires were Shannon entropy, Gini index, clonality, richness, and the frequency of TCRs shared between repertoires. Using fastp trimming at Q25 and MiXCR clonotype assembly, TCRdb reanalyzed the public sequencing data and kept in-frame beta chains. Entries that share a CDR3 protein sequence are merged under the most common genes and DNA. In this record, the V and J calls reflect TCRdb's handling and not the investigators' own analysis. This sample comprises about 7,300 distinct CDR3 sequences, roughly 62% of them detected only once. The ten largest account for more than 8.5% of the sample.

Reading from cysteine to phenylalanine, the CDR3 counts 14 amino acids. Only the CDR3 region is kept as DNA, spanning 42 bases read in frame from base 1. V and J are trimmed by 4 bases and 2 bases, and the gene matches miss 4 bases of the junction. From a lookup of the germline V gene (reference sequence), CDR1 and CDR2 are SEHNR and FQNEAQ. With regard to this clonotype: Its specific antigen is unknown. Base quality data are lacking; no much larger clone is found one base away.

The sequence joins TRBV7-9 to TRBJ2-5, with 7 central nucleotides matching TRBD1. The receptor was isolated from a human donor with advanced metastatic prostate, ovarian, gallbladder or colorectal cancer (not recorded which). This table probably holds off-target reads from a library built for another chain. The CDR3 reads as follows: CASSSPGQQETQYF. Here is the DNA: TGTGCCAGCAGCTCCCCGGGACAGCAAGAGACCCAGTACTTC. Where the CDR3 stops, the reference TRBV7-9 and TRBJ2-5 genes take over; the full variable domain is DTGVSQNPRHKITKRGQNVTFRCDPISEHNRLYWYRQTLGQGPEFLTYFQNEAQLEKSRLLSDRFSAERPKGSFSTLEIQRTEQGDSAMYLCASSSPGQQETQYFGPGTRLLVL.